The 27 T cell receptor beta chains below all came from one sample that was sequenced in a study of cytomegalovirus exposure and HLA in healthy donors. A multiplex PCR was run with 60 Vbeta primers and 13 Jbeta primers. Repertoires were generated with immunoSEQ multiplex PCR, while TCRdb's copy carries only in-frame clones and drops some. Altogether more than 95,000 clones are present, over 9.5% being singletons, with the ten largest covering about 4.7%. Input material: PBMCs. The receptors were sampled from a woman under 30 in good health and CMV-seropositive.

The chain has TRBV11-2 and TRBJ2-7; 12 nucleotides match TRBD1. This CDR3 has 15 residues. The V segment lost 4 bases and the J segment 3 bases; nucleotides outside the gene matches: 4. Germline V gene data show CDR1 as SGHAT and CDR2 as FQNNGV. CDR3 region: CASSSGTGGIYEQYF. DNA for the CDR3: TGTGCCAGCAGCTCCGGGACAGGGGGCATCTACGAGCAGTACTTC.

DNA of the CDR3: TGCGCCAGCAGCCTACGGGGACTAGCGGGAGGCCGGGGGTACAATGAGCAGTTCTTC. This codes for CASSLRGLAGGRGYNEQFF. V usage is TRBV5-1 and J usage is TRBJ2-1, with TRBD2 matching over 15 bases. The trim removed 4 bases at V and 4 bases at J, leaving 12 bases unmatched. The V gene's germline CDR1 is SGHRS and CDR2 YFSETQ. The CDR3 loop spans 19 amino acids. Complete variable domain (other parts from reference TRBV5-1 and TRBJ2-1): KAGVTQTPRYLIKTRGQQVTLSCSPISGHRSVSWYQQTPGQGLQFLFEYFSETQRNKGNFPGRFSGRQFSNSRSEMNVSTLELGDSALYLCASSLRGLAGGRGYNEQFFGPGTRLTVL.

V and J are TRBV5-1 and TRBJ2-3, with D maybe TRBD2 (5 bases). V was clipped by 2 bases and J by 4 bases, with 14 bases between them. There are 15 residues in the CDR3. CDR1 is SGHRS and CDR2 is YFSETQ in the germline V gene. This CDR3 reads CASSLNGISADTQYF. DNA for the CDR3: TGCGCCAGCAGCTTAAACGGGATTTCGGCAGATACGCAGTATTTT.

This clone was observed a handful of times. The rearrangement uses TRBV5-6 and TRBJ2-3, with 11 bases that match TRBD2. With V trimmed by 0 bases and J by 1 base, 7 bases remained unmatched. The CDR3 runs to 18 residues. Germline CDR1 reads SGHDT; CDR2 reads YYEEEE. Written as DNA, the CDR3 is TGTGCCAGCAGCTTGGAATTAGCGGGAGGGTCCCGCACAGATACGCAGTATTTT. It codes for CASSLELAGGSRTDTQYF. Complete variable domain (other parts from reference TRBV5-6 and TRBJ2-3): DAGVTQSPTHLIKTRGQQVTLRCSPKSGHDTVSWYQQALGQGPQFIFQYYEEEERQRGNFPDRFSGHQFPNYSSELNVNALLLGDSALYLCASSLELAGGSRTDTQYFGPGTRLTVL.

The genes are TRBV20-1 and TRBJ1-1; 9 nucleotides line up with TRBD1. Germline V CDR1 and CDR2: DFQATT, SNEGSKA (reference sequence). This CDR3 contains 10 residues. The V gene end was trimmed by 4 bases and the J gene end by 10 bases; junction bases not matched to a gene: 1. CDR3 sequence reads: CSAKGQGAFF. The CDR3 DNA reads as TGCAGTGCTAAGGGACAGGGAGCTTTCTTT.

The chain links TRBV29-1 to TRBJ1-1; possible D gene TRBD1, 5 bases. The CDR3 runs 13 residues. Germline lookup yields CDR1 SQVTM and CDR2 ANQGSEA. Trimming shortened V by 1 base and J by 4 bases, and 10 bases separated the two germline ends. The CDR3 region has the DNA TGCAGCGTTGAAGGGCAGGGTTCCACTGAAGCTTTCTTT. Translated: CSVEGQGSTEAFF.

The genes are TRBV14 and TRBJ2-7; D unclear. Germline V lookup: CDR1 SGHDN, CDR2 FVKESK. V was shortened by 1 base and J by 5 bases, with 9 bases between the two germline ends. CDR3 length equals 13 residues. The chain's CDR3 is CASSQGSRNEQYF. DNA for the CDR3: TGTGCCAGCAGCCAAGGTTCTAGGAACGAGCAGTACTTC.

This rearrangement joins TRBV5-1 to TRBJ2-7; D gene unclear. V was pared by 2 bases and J by 6 bases, with 9 bases between. Germline V gene lookup returns CDR1 SGHRS and CDR2 YFSETQ. CDR3 length equals 12 residues. The chain's CDR3 is CASSLLDSEQYF. The CDR3 coding sequence is TGCGCCAGCAGCTTATTAGATAGCGAGCAGTACTTC.

This clone was seen a handful of times. In nucleotides, the CDR3 is TGTGCCAGCGGGGCAGGGGTGGGCACTGAAGCTTTCTTT. Its translation is CASGAGVGTEAFF. This sequence joins TRBV7-6 and TRBJ1-1, with D possibly matching TRBD1 (6 bases). Germline V gene data show CDR1 as SGHVS and CDR2 as FNYEAQ. V lost 8 bases, J lost 4 bases, and 14 bases lay in between. The CDR3 extends over 13 amino acids.

This chain connects TRBV5-1 to TRBJ2-1, with 7 bases fitting TRBD1. This CDR3 is built from 13 residues. Germline trimming cut 2 bases from V and 5 bases from J; bases unmatched to any gene: 1. Germline V CDR1 and CDR2: SGHRS, YFSETQ. The chain's CDR3 is CASSFTGDNEQFF. In DNA, the CDR3 is TGCGCCAGCAGCTTTACAGGGGACAATGAGCAGTTCTTC.

The chain links TRBV30 to TRBJ1-2, with TRBD1 matching over 8 bases. The germline CDR1 and CDR2 sequences are GTSNPN and SVGIG (reference sequence). The V segment lost 6 bases and the J segment 7 bases; nucleotides outside the gene matches: 7. The CDR3 length is 12 residues. This CDR3 is CACLSGGRGYTF. The CDR3, as DNA: TGTGCCTGCTTATCAGGGGGCCGTGGCTACACCTTC.

This clone was counted only a few times. The gene calls are TRBV10-1 and TRBJ2-5; TRBD2 agrees at 13 bases. The CDR3 is 16 amino acids. V lost 4 bases to trimming and J lost 3 bases; unmatched junction nucleotides: 5. Germline V gene lookup returns CDR1 WNHNN and CDR2 SYGVQD (reference sequence). The CDR3 DNA reads TGCGCCAGCAGTGGTCCGGGACTAGCGGGAAAAGAGACCCAGTACTTC. It is translated as CASSGPGLAGKETQYF.

The chain joins TRBV18 to TRBJ2-1; a weak D match, TRBD1 (6 bases). The CDR3 has 15 amino acids. With 1 base removed from V and 3 bases from J, the gap between germline ends came to 10 bases. Germline V gives CDR1 KGHSH, CDR2 LQKENI. In nucleotides, the CDR3 is TGTGCCAGCTCACCACGGACACAGGGCTACAATGAGCAGTTCTTC. It translates to CASSPRTQGYNEQFF.

The chain employs TRBV12-1 and TRBJ1-5; the table's D call, TRBD1, has no DNA check behind it. TRBV12-1 is deemed a pseudogene. This CDR3 has 14 residues. The CDR3 region is CASLTRVCNQPQHF. The CDR3 DNA reads as TGTGCCAGCCTCACCAGGGTGTGCAATCAGCCCCAGCATTTT.

This clone occurred a few times. As DNA, the CDR3 is TGTGCCGGGGGGCAGCGGGACACAGATACGCAGTATTTT. Translated, it gives CAGGQRDTDTQYF. This chain links TRBV10-3 with TRBJ2-3; D perhaps matches TRBD2 (7 bases). Looked up from germline, CDR1 is ENHRY and CDR2 is SYGVKD. The CDR3 totals 13 residues. Between the trimmed V and J ends, which lost 11 bases and 2 bases, there was a span of 14 bases.

V usage is TRBV11-2 and J usage is TRBJ1-1; D gene uncertain. The CDR3 length is 16 residues. The germline V gene encodes CDR1 SGHAT and CDR2 FQNNGV. V dropped 2 bases and J dropped 2 bases, with 15 bases sitting between them. This chain's CDR3 is CASSLYGDRGNTEAFF. CDR3 DNA sequence: TGTGCCAGCAGCTTATACGGGGATCGAGGTAACACTGAAGCTTTCTTT.

The chain combines TRBV7-9 with TRBJ1-4; tentatively, D is TRBD1 (6 bases). The CDR3 has 14 residues. V lost 7 bases to trimming and J lost 6 bases, with 15 bases between them. Germline V CDR1 and CDR2: SEHNR, FQNEAQ (reference sequence). The CDR3 sequence: CASTTRGQDEKLFF. CDR3 nucleotide sequence: TGTGCCAGCACCACCCGGGGACAAGATGAAAAACTGTTTTTT.

CDR3 sequence reads: CASSVEMAGGATDTQYF. The CDR3 region has the DNA TGTGCCAGCAGCGTAGAAATGGCAGGGGGAGCAACAGATACGCAGTATTTT. The chain has TRBV9 and TRBJ2-3; the match to TRBD1 covers 7 bases. V lost 0 bases to trimming and J lost 3 bases; unmatched junction nucleotides: 10. This CDR3 is built from 17 residues. Germline CDR1 is SGDLS and CDR2 is YYNGEE. Drawing the rest from reference TRBV9 and TRBJ2-3, the complete variable domain is DSGVTQTPKHLITATGQRVTLRCSPRSGDLSVYWYQQSLDQGLQFLIQYYNGEERAKGNILERFSAQQFPDLHSELNLSSLELGDSALYFCASSVEMAGGATDTQYFGPGTRLTVL.

This clone was detected a few times. The J gene is TRBJ1-5, the V gene TRBV18; D may be TRBD1 (5 bases). The CDR3 spans 14 residues. CDR1 is KGHSH, CDR2 LQKENI, per germline. V lost 2 bases and J 3 bases, leaving 8 bases between the germline ends. This CDR3 reads CASSPVQANQPQHF. Here the CDR3 DNA reads TGTGCCAGCTCACCAGTACAGGCCAATCAGCCCCAGCATTTT. The full variable domain, in which reference TRBV18 and TRBJ1-5 provide the parts outside the CDR3, is NAGVMQNPRHLVRRRGQEARLRCSPMKGHSHVYWYRQLPEEGLKFMVYLQKENIIDESGMPKERFSAEFPKEGPSILRIQQVVRGDSAAYFCASSPVQANQPQHFGDGTRLSIL.

This clone was seen a few times. CDR3 region: CASSLGQQETQYF. As DNA, the CDR3 is TGTGCCAGCAGCTTAGGTCAGCAAGAGACCCAGTACTTC. The chain has TRBV7-6 and TRBJ2-5; D unclear. Trimming removed 1 base from V and 2 bases from J, with 5 bases in between. Germline lookup yields CDR1 SGHVS and CDR2 FNYEAQ. There are 13 residues in the CDR3. Full variable domain (missing parts from reference TRBV7-6 and TRBJ2-5): GAGVSQSPRYKVTKRGQDVALRCDPISGHVSLYWYRQALGQGPEFLTYFNYEAQQDKSGLPNDRFSAERPEGSISTLTIQRTEQRDSAMYRCASSLGQQETQYFGPGTRLLVL.

The gene calls are TRBV11-3 and TRBJ1-1; D gene ambiguous. Germline V gene data show CDR1 as SGHNT and CDR2 as YENEEA. Trimming left V 4 bases short and J 4 bases short, with 13 bases between. The CDR3 is 14 amino acids. The CDR3 reads CASSSPSGFTEAFF. CDR3 DNA sequence: TGTGCCAGCAGCTCACCCTCGGGTTTCACTGAAGCTTTCTTT. Full variable domain (missing parts from reference TRBV11-3 and TRBJ1-1): EAGVVQSPRYKIIEKKQPVAFWCNPISGHNTLYWYLQNLGQGPELLIRYENEEAVDDSQLPKDRFSAERLKGVDSTLKIQPAELGDSAVYLCASSSPSGFTEAFFGQGTRLTVV.

The chain links TRBV2 to TRBJ2-3; perhaps TRBD1 as D (6 bases). Germline V CDR1 and CDR2: SNHLY, FYNNEI. This CDR3 contains 12 residues. Trimming pared 4 bases from V and 6 bases from J, leaving 8 bases between. CDR3 DNA: TGTGCCAGCAGTGCCCAGGGGGATACGCAGTATTTT. It is translated as CASSAQGDTQYF. Looking up the rest from reference TRBV2 and TRBJ2-3 gives the full variable domain: EPEVTQTPSHQVTQMGQEVILRCVPISNHLYFYWYRQILGQKVEFLVSFYNNEISEKSEIFDDQFSVERPDGSNFTLKIRSTKLEDSAMYFCASSAQGDTQYFGPGTRLTVL.

V usage is TRBV7-2 and J usage is TRBJ1-3, with no clear D. Trimming cost V 7 bases and J 0 bases, with 16 bases left between them. The CDR3 is made up of 16 amino acids. CDR1 and CDR2 (germline): SGHTA, FQGNSA. For the CDR3, the DNA is TGTGCCAGCACCCCCCTCGGGTTCGGCTCTGGAAACACCATATATTTT. Translating it yields CASTPLGFGSGNTIYF. Based on the CDR3 plus reference TRBV7-2 and TRBJ1-3, the full variable domain is GAGVSQSPSNKVTEKGKDVELRCDPISGHTALYWYRQSLGQGLEFLIYFQGNSAPDKSGLPSDRFSAERTGGSVSTLTIQRTQQEDSAVYLCASTPLGFGSGNTIYFGEGSWLTVV.

This clone was picked up a small number of times. The V and J genes are TRBV4-1 and TRBJ1-6; D possibly corresponds to TRBD1 (5 bases). CDR3 size: 16 residues. V was trimmed by 0 bases and J by 0 bases, leaving 6 bases between them. The germline CDR1 and CDR2 sequences are MGHRA and YSYEKL. CDR3 coding DNA: TGCGCCAGCAGCCAAGATAGGGGCTCCTATAATTCACCCCTCCACTTT. Protein sequence: CASSQDRGSYNSPLHF.

V and J are TRBV19 and TRBJ1-2; no reliable D call. CDR1 and CDR2 from the germline V gene are LNHDA and SQIVND (reference sequence). This CDR3 is built from 14 residues. V gave up 8 bases and J gave up 3 bases, with 16 bases separating them. The CDR3 region is CASFKREAYYGYTF. CDR3 bases: TGTGCCAGTTTCAAGAGGGAGGCCTACTATGGCTACACCTTC.

The CDR3 bases are TGTGCCAGCAGCGTACTAGCGGGAGAAGATACGCAGTATTTT. Translating gives CASSVLAGEDTQYF. The V call is TRBV7-2, the J call TRBJ2-3, with 11 positions matching TRBD2. V was pared by 5 bases and J by 5 bases, with 3 bases of the junction left unmatched. The CDR3 sequence is 14 residues long. CDR1 is SGHTA and CDR2 is FQGNSA in the germline V gene. The full variable domain, completed using reference TRBV7-2 and TRBJ2-3, is GAGVSQSPSNKVTEKGKDVELRCDPISGHTALYWYRQSLGQGLEFLIYFQGNSAPDKSGLPSDRFSAERTGGSVSTLTIQRTQQEDSAVYLCASSVLAGEDTQYFGPGTRLTVL.

This clone was seen only a few times. CDR3: CASSEAHRGLYGYTF. The CDR3 nucleotides read TGTGCCAGCAGTGAAGCGCACAGGGGACTCTATGGCTACACCTTC. V gene TRBV6-1 combines with J gene TRBJ1-2, with 7 bases matching TRBD1. Germline lookup yields CDR1 MNHNS and CDR2 SASEGT. The ends lost 0 bases at V and 4 bases at J; junction bases unmatched: 5. This CDR3 has 15 amino acids.